What follows are 12 T cell receptor beta chains derived from one specimen sequenced in a study of T cell responses to AZD1222 COVID-19 vaccine. Repertoires were generated with immunoSEQ multiplex PCR, while TCRdb's copy carries only in-frame clones and drops some. The table has about 180,000 clones, approximately 94% seen once. The specimen comprised peripheral blood, sampled 28 days after the second AZD1222 dose. These receptors came from an adult who received the AZD1222 COVID-19 vaccine.

The rearrangement joins TRBV19 to TRBJ2-1; 11 bases agree with TRBD1. The CDR3 extends over 15 amino acids. Germline V gene lookup returns CDR1 LNHDA and CDR2 SQIVND (reference sequence). The V gene end was trimmed by 5 bases and the J gene end by 5 bases; junction bases not matched to a gene: 5. Written as DNA, the CDR3 is TGTGCCAGTAGTGTAGGACAGGGGGCGCACAATGAGCAGTTCTTC. This translates into CASSVGQGAHNEQFF. Full variable domain (missing parts from reference TRBV19 and TRBJ2-1): DGGITQSPKYLFRKEGQNVTLSCEQNLNHDAMYWYRQDPGQGLRLIYYSQIVNDFQKGDIAEGYSVSREKKESFPLTVTSAQKNPTAFYLCASSVGQGAHNEQFFGPGTRLTVL.

The genes are TRBV7-8 and TRBJ1-5; the D gene is possibly TRBD1 (5 bases). The CDR3 totals 13 residues. The germline CDR1 and CDR2 sequences are SGHVS and FQNEAQ. V gave up 3 bases and J gave up 7 bases, with 10 bases separating them. DNA for the CDR3: TGTGCCAGCAGCTTGGGGGGAAGGCAGCCCCAGCATTTT. Its protein product is CASSLGGRQPQHF.

This chain uses TRBV6-5 with TRBJ2-5, with 9 bases fitting TRBD2. Trimming took 0 bases from V and 5 from J; bases not matched to a gene: 4. The germline V gene has CDR1 MNHEY and CDR2 SVGAGI. This CDR3 has 15 amino acids. CDR3 amino acids: CASSYSGGGEETQYF. The CDR3 region has the DNA TGTGCCAGCAGTTACTCCGGCGGGGGGGAGGAGACCCAGTACTTC.

The rearrangement joins TRBV7-2 to TRBJ1-6; 7 bases align to TRBD1. V dropped 1 base and J dropped 11; count of bases not matched to a gene: 14. This CDR3 has 17 amino acids. CDR1 is SGHTA, CDR2 FQGNSA, per germline. CDR3 nucleotides: TGTGCCAGCAGCTTAGTCGCAGGGGGATCCCCTAAAACACCCCTCCACTTT. This gives the protein CASSLVAGGSPKTPLHF. The whole variable domain, filled in from reference TRBV7-2 and TRBJ1-6, reads GAGVSQSPSNKVTEKGKDVELRCDPISGHTALYWYRQSLGQGLEFLIYFQGNSAPDKSGLPSDRFSAERTGGSVSTLTIQRTQQEDSAVYLCASSLVAGGSPKTPLHFGNGTRLTVT.

This clone is a singleton in its sample. V gene TRBV28 combines with J gene TRBJ1-4, with D possibly being TRBD1 (6 bases). The CDR3 totals 14 residues. Trimming pared 10 bases from V and 3 bases from J, leaving 15 bases between. The germline V gene encodes CDR1 MDHEN and CDR2 SYDVKM. This CDR3 is CATQGPRANEKLFF. CDR3 coding DNA: TGTGCCACACAGGGTCCCCGAGCTAATGAAAAACTGTTTTTT.

The chain links TRBV7-2 to TRBJ2-5; D not resolved. The germline gives CDR1 SGHTA, CDR2 FQGNSA. This CDR3 is built from 13 residues. Deletions cut 6 bases from V and 0 bases from J, with 8 bases between. The CDR3 here is CASRGRNQETQYF. CDR3 coding DNA: TGTGCCAGCAGAGGACGGAACCAAGAGACCCAGTACTTC.

The chain is built from TRBV7-6 and TRBJ1-1, with D uncertain. Trimming shortened V by 1 base and J by 4 bases, and 16 bases separated the two germline ends. The CDR3 runs 16 residues. Germline CDR1 reads SGHVS; CDR2 reads FNYEAQ. CDR3 in DNA: TGTGCCAGCAGCTTAGAAGAGGGTATAATTCGCACTGAAGCTTTCTTT. This gives the protein CASSLEEGIIRTEAFF.

This chain connects TRBV28 to TRBJ2-7; unclear D gene. Germline V gene sequence: CDR1 MDHEN, CDR2 SYDVKM. Trimming took off 2 bases at V and 5 bases at J, with 10 bases between the two ends. The CDR3 has 13 residues. The DNA for the CDR3 is TGTGCCAGCAGTTTAGTGGCGGCGAACGAGCAGTACTTC. Protein sequence: CASSLVAANEQYF.

This chain links TRBV28 with TRBJ2-5; D may be TRBD2 (5 bases). The V gene's germline CDR1 is MDHEN and CDR2 SYDVKM. The CDR3 loop spans 14 amino acids. The V and J ends lost 4 bases and 4 bases respectively, with 13 bases between them. The DNA for the CDR3 is TGTGCCAGCAGTTCCCCGGCGGGTGGAGAGACCCAGTACTTC. Translated: CASSSPAGGETQYF.

The chain uses TRBV27 and TRBJ1-4, with 9 bases identical to TRBD1. The CDR3 loop spans 17 amino acids. Germline CDR1 and CDR2: MNHEY and SMNVEV (reference sequence). Trimming removed 4 bases from V and 0 bases from J; junction bases left unmatched: 6. In nucleotides, the CDR3 is TGTGCCAGCAGTTCCCGACAGGGGGGAGCAACTAATGAAAAACTGTTTTTT. Translation gives CASSSRQGGATNEKLFF.

The rearrangement joins TRBV7-2 to TRBJ1-1, with D uncertain. The germline V gene has CDR1 SGHTA and CDR2 FQGNSA. Trimming left V 5 bases short and J 4 bases short, with 20 bases between. The CDR3 is 16 amino acids. CDR3 region: CASSPPARMGSTEAFF. DNA of the CDR3: TGTGCCAGCAGCCCCCCGGCCCGGATGGGAAGCACTGAAGCTTTCTTT. Drawing the rest from reference TRBV7-2 and TRBJ1-1, the complete variable domain is GAGVSQSPSNKVTEKGKDVELRCDPISGHTALYWYRQSLGQGLEFLIYFQGNSAPDKSGLPSDRFSAERTGGSVSTLTIQRTQQEDSAVYLCASSPPARMGSTEAFFGQGTRLTVV.

This clone has a single count. The gene calls are TRBV27 and TRBJ1-5, with unresolved D. Germline lookup yields CDR1 MNHEY and CDR2 SMNVEV (reference sequence). V lost 7 bases and J 6 bases, leaving 19 bases between the germline ends. The CDR3 totals 15 residues. CDR3 residues: CASKLMAGALQPQHF. CDR3 DNA: TGTGCCAGCAAGTTAATGGCCGGTGCGCTTCAGCCCCAGCATTTT.